This T cell receptor (beta chain) came from a study of technical replicates of blood from a handful of donors (dated by TCRdb to about 2017). The CDR3 measures 14 amino acids from cysteine to phenylalanine. The DNA shown is the 42-base CDR3, in frame from base 1. V is pared back by 3 bases and J by 0 bases, with 8 bases lying between the germline termini. The germline V gene yields SGHAT for CDR1 and FQNNGV for CDR2. Libraries came from the immunoSEQ multiplex PCR assay. This immuneACCESS table, as held by TCRdb, lists in-frame sequences with V and J called but not all clones. Of the missing ones, under half trace to an unresolved V gene in checked studies; the others have no known cause. The sample records approximately 73,000 clones, just under 95% of which are singletons. The top ten hold less than 0.4% of the sample. A word on this clone: Its antigen remains undetermined. No base quality values were provided; no much bigger clone lies one nucleotide off.

This TCR was sampled from a human donor in good health. The V and J segments used are TRBV11-2 and TRBJ1-1; the D gene is possibly TRBD1, with 6 bases matching. The sample consisted of T cells isolated from PBMCs. The encoded CDR3 is CASSLTGMNTEAFF. The DNA is TGTGCCAGCAGCTTGACAGGCATGAACACTGAAGCTTTCTTT.